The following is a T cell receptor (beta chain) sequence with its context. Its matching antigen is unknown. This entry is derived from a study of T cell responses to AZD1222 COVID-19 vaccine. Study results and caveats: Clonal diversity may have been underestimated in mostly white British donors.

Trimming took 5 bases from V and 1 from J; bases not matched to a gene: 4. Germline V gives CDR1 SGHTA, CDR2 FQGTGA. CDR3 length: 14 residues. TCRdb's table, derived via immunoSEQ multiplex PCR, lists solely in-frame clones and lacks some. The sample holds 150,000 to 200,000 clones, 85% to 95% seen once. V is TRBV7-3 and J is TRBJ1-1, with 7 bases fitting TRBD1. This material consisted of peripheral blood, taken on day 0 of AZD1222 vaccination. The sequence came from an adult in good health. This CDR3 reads CASSGGQQNTEAFF. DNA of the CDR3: TGTGCCAGCAGCGGGGGACAGCAGAACACTGAAGCTTTCTTT.